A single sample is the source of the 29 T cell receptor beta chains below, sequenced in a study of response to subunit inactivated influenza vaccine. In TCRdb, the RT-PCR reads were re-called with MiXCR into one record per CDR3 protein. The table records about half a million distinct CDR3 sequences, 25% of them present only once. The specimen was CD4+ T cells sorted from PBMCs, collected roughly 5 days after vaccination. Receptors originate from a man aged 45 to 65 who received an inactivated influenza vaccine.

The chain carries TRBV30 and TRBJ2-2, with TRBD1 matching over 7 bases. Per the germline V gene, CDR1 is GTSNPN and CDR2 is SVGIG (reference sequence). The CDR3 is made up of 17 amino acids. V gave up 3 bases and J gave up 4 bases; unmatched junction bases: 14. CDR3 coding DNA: TGTGCCTGGAGCTATGTTAGGACAGGTCGGGGCACCGGGGAGCTGTTTTTT. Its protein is CAWSYVRTGRGTGELFF. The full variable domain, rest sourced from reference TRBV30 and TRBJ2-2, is SQTIHQWPATLVQPVGSPLSLECTVEGTSNPNLYWYRQAAGRGLQLLFYSVGIGQISSEVPQNLSASRPQDRQFILSSKKLLLSDSGFYLCAWSYVRTGRGTGELFFGEGSRLTVL.

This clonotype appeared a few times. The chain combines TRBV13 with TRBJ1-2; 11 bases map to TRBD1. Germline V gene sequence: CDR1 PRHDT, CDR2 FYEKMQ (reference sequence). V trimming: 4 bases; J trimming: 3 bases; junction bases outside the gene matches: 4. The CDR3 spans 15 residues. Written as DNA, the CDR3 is TGTGCCAGCAGCTCGGGACAGGGGGGAGACTATGGCTACACCTTC. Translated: CASSSGQGGDYGYTF.

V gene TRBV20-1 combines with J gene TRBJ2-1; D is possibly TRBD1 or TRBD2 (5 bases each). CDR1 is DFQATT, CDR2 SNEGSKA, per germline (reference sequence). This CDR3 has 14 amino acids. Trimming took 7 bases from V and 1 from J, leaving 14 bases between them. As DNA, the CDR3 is TGCAGTGGACGGTCGTGGGGGTCCTACAATGAGCAGTTCTTC. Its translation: CSGRSWGSYNEQFF.

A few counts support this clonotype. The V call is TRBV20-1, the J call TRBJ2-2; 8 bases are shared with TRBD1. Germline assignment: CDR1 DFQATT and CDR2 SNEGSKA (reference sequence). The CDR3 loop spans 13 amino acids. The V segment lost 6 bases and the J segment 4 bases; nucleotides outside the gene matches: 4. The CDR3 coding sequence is TGCAGTGCGCTACAGGGGGTCACCGGGGAGCTGTTTTTT. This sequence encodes CSALQGVTGELFF.

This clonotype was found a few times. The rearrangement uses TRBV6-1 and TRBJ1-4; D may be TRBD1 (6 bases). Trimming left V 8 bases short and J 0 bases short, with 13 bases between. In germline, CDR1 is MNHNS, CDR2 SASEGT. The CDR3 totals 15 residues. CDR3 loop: CASRQAPSTNEKLFF. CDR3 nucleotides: TGTGCCAGCCGACAGGCGCCTTCAACTAATGAAAAACTGTTTTTT.

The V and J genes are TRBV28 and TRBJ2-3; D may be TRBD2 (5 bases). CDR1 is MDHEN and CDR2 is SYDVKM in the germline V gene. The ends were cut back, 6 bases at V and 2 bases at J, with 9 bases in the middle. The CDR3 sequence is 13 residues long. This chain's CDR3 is CASSGENTDTQYF. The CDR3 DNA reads TGTGCCAGCAGCGGGGAGAACACAGATACGCAGTATTTT.

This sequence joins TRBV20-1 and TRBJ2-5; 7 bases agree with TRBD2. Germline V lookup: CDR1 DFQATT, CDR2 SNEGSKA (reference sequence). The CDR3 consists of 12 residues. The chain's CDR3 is CSLRGYQETQYF. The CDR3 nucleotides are TGCAGCCTGCGGGGGTACCAAGAGACCCAGTACTTC.

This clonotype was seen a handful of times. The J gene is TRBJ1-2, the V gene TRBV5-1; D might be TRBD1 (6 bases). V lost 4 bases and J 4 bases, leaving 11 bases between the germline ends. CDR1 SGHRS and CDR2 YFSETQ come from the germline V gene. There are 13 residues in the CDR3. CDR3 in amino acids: CASSLDSAYGYTF. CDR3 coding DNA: TGCGCCAGCAGCCTGGACAGTGCCTATGGCTACACCTTC.

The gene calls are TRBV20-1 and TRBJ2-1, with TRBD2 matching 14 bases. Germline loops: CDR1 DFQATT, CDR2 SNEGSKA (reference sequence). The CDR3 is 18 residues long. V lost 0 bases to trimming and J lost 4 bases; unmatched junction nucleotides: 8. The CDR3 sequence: CSARDLRTSGRPYNEQFF. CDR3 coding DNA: TGCAGTGCTAGAGATCTTAGGACTAGCGGGAGGCCGTACAATGAGCAGTTCTTC.

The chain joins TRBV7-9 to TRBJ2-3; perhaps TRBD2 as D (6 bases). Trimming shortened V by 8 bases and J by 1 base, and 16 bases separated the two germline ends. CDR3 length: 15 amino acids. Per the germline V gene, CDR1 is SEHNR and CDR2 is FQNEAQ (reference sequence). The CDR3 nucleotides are TGTGCCAGCGGCCGGGGGACCAGCGGCACAGATACGCAGTATTTT. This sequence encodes CASGRGTSGTDTQYF.

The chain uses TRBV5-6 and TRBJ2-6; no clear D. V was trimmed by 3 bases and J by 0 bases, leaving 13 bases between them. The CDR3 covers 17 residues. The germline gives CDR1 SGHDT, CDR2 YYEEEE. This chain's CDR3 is CASSSYRQASGANVLTF. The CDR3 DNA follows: TGTGCCAGCAGCTCATACCGGCAGGCCTCTGGGGCCAACGTCCTGACTTTC.

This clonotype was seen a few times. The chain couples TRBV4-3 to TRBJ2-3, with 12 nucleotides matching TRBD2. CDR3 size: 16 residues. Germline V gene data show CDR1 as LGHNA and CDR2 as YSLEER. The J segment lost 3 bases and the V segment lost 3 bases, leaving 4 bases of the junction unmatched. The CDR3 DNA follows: TGCGCCAGCAGCCAGACTAGCGGGAGTCGGACAGATACGCAGTATTTT. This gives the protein CASSQTSGSRTDTQYF.

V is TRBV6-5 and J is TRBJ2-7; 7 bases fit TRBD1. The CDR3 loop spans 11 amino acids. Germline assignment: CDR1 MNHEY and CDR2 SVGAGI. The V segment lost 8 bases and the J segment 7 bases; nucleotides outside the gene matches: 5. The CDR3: CASGSGGEQYF. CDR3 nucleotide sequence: TGTGCCAGCGGTTCAGGGGGAGAGCAGTACTTC.

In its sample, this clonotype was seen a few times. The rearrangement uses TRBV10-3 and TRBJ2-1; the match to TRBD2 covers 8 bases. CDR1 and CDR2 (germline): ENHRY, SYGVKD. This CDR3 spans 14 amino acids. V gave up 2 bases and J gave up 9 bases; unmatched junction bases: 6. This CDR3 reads CAISEGVAGSEQFF. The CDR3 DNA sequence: TGTGCCATCAGTGAGGGGGTAGCGGGATCTGAGCAGTTCTTC.

The CDR3 reads CASQPGATNTEAFF. The CDR3 bases are TGTGCCAGCCAACCGGGGGCGACGAACACTGAAGCTTTCTTT. This chain links TRBV18 with TRBJ1-1, with D possibly matching TRBD1 (6 bases). V lost 8 bases to trimming and J lost 1 base, with 14 bases between them. The CDR3 covers 14 residues. Germline V gives CDR1 KGHSH, CDR2 LQKENI.

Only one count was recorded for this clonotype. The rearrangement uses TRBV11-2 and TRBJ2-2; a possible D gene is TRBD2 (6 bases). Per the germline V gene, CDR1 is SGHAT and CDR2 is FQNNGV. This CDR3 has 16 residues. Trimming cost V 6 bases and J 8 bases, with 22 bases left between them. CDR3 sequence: CASRPLAAARIGELFF. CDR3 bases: TGTGCCAGCAGGCCACTAGCTGCGGCGCGGATAGGGGAGCTGTTTTTT.

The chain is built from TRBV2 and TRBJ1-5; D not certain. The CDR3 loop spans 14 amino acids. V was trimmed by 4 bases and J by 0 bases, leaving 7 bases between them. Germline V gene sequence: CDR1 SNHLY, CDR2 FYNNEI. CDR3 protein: CASSAGYSNQPQHF. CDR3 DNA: TGTGCCAGCAGTGCGGGCTATAGCAATCAGCCCCAGCATTTT.

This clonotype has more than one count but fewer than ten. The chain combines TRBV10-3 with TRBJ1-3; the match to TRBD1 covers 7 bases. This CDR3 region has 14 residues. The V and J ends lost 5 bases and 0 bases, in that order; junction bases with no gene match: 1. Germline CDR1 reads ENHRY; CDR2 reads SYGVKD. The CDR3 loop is CAISTGASGNTIYF. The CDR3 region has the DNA TGTGCCATCAGTACAGGGGCCTCTGGAAACACCATATATTTT.

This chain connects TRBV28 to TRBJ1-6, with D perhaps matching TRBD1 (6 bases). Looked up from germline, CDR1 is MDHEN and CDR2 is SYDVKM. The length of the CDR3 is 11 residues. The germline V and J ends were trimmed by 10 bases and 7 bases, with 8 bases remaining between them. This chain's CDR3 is CAIRGNSPLHF. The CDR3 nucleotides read TGTGCCATCAGGGGAAATTCACCCCTCCACTTT.

Written as DNA, the CDR3 is TGTGCCAGCGGCACCTACTATGGCTACACCTTC. Translation gives CASGTYYGYTF. This chain joins TRBV28 and TRBJ1-2; D not certain. CDR3 length: 11 amino acids. Trimming stripped 8 bases from V and 3 bases from J, with 7 bases between. Germline CDR1 is MDHEN and CDR2 is SYDVKM.

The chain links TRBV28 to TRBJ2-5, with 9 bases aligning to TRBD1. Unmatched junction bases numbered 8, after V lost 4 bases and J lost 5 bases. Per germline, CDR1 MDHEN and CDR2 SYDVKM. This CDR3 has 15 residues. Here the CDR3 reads CASSSLTGGVETQYF. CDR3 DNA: TGTGCCAGCAGTTCCTTGACAGGGGGGGTCGAGACCCAGTACTTC. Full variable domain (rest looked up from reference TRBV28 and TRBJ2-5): DVKVTQSSRYLVKRTGEKVFLECVQDMDHENMFWYRQDPGLGLRLIYFSYDVKMKEKGDIPEGYSVSREKKERFSLILESASTNQTSMYLCASSSLTGGVETQYFGPGTRLLVL.

This CDR3 is CASSLARPPSYNEQFF. In DNA form, the CDR3 reads TGCGCCAGCAGTTTAGCGAGGCCTCCCTCCTACAATGAGCAGTTCTTC. The chain combines TRBV4-3 with TRBJ2-1; D may be TRBD2 (5 bases). Germline CDR1 and CDR2: LGHNA and YSLEER. V lost 6 bases, J lost 0 bases, and 15 bases lay in between. The CDR3 is made up of 16 amino acids.

The CDR3 region is CASSKGGLAGAYEQYF. Here the CDR3 DNA reads TGTGCCAGCAGCAAAGGGGGACTAGCGGGCGCCTACGAGCAGTACTTC. The chain combines TRBV21-1 with TRBJ2-7; no check of the table's D call, TRBD2, against the DNA was made. TRBV21-1 is marked as a pseudogene. CDR3 length: 16 amino acids.

The CDR3: CASSLVGYRIPGANVLTF. CDR3 nucleotides: TGTGCCAGCAGCTTAGTAGGATACAGGATCCCTGGGGCCAACGTCCTGACTTTC. This sequence joins TRBV11-1 and TRBJ2-6, with TRBD1 as a possible D gene (5 bases). Germline V gene lookup returns CDR1 SGHAT and CDR2 FQDESV (reference sequence). Trimming took off 1 base at V and 2 bases at J, with 15 bases between the two ends. The CDR3 totals 18 residues.

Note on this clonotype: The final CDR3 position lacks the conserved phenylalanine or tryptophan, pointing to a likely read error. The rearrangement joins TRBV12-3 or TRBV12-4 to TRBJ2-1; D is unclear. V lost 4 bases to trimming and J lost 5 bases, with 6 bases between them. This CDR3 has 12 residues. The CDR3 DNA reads TGTGCCAGCAGTTCTATGAACAATGAGCAGTTCCTC. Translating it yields CASSSMNNEQFL.

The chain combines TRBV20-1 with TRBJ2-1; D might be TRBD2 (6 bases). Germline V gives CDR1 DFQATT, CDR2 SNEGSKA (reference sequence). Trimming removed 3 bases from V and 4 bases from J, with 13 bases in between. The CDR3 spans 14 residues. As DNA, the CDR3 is TGCAGTGCTAGTAGGCTAGCGTTTTACAATGAGCAGTTCTTC. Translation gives CSASRLAFYNEQFF.

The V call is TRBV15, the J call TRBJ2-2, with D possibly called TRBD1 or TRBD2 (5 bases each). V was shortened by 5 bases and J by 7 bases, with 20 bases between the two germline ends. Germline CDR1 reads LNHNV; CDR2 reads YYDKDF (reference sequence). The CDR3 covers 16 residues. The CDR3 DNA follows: TGTGCCACCAGCTCAAGGGTGCACGGGGCAATCGGGGAGCTGTTTTTT. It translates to CATSSRVHGAIGELFF.

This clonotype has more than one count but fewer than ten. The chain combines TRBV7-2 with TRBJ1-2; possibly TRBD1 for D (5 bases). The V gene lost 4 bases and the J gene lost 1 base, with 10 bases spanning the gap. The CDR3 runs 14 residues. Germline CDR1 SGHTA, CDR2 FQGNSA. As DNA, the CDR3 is TGTGCCAGCAGCTCCACAGGAAATAACTATGGCTACACCTTC. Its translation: CASSSTGNNYGYTF.

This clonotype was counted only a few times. CDR3 residues: CASIGQLSGRAVRSQETQYF. CDR3 DNA sequence: TGTGCCAGCATAGGGCAACTCAGCGGGAGGGCAGTGCGGTCACAAGAGACCCAGTACTTC. The chain employs TRBV2 and TRBJ2-5, with 10 bases matching TRBD2. The CDR3 is 20 amino acids. Trimming at V came to 7 bases and at J to 2 bases, leaving 22 bases not matched to a gene. Germline V CDR1 and CDR2: SNHLY, FYNNEI. Full variable domain (outside the CDR3, taken from reference TRBV2 and TRBJ2-5): EPEVTQTPSHQVTQMGQEVILRCVPISNHLYFYWYRQILGQKVEFLVSFYNNEISEKSEIFDDQFSVERPDGSNFTLKIRSTKLEDSAMYFCASIGQLSGRAVRSQETQYFGPGTRLLVL.